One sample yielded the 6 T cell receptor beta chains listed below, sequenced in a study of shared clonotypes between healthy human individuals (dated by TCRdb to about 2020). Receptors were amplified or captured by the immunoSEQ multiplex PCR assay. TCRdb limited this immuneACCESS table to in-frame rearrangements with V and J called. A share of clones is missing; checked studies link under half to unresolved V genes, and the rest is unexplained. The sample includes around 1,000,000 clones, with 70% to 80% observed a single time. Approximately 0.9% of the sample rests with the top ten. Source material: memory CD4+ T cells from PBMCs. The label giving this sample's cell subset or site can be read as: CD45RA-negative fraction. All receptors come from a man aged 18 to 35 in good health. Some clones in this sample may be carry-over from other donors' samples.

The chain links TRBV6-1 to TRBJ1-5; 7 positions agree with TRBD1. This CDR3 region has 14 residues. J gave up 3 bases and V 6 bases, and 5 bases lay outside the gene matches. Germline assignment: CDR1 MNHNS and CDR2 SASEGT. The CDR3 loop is CASRTTGDNQPQHF. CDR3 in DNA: TGTGCCAGCAGGACCACAGGGGACAATCAGCCCCAGCATTTT.

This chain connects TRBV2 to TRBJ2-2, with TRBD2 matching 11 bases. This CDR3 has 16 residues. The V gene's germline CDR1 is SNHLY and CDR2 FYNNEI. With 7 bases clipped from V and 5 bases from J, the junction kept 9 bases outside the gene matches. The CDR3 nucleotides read TGTGCCAGCAAAAAAAGTAGCGGGAGGGATACCGGGGAGCTGTTTTTT. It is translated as CASKKSSGRDTGELFF.

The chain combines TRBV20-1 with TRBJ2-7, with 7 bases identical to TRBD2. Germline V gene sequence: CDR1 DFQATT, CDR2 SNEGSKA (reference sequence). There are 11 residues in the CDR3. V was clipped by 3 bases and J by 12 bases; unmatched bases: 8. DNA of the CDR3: TGCAGTGCTAGCGGGCGGGGGAGGCCGTACTTC. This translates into CSASGRGRPYF.

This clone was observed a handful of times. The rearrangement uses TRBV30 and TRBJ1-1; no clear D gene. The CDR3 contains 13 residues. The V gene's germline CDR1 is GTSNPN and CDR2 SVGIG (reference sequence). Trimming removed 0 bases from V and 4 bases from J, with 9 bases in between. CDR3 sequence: CAWSVKGLTEAFF. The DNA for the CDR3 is TGTGCCTGGAGTGTAAAAGGACTCACTGAAGCTTTCTTT.

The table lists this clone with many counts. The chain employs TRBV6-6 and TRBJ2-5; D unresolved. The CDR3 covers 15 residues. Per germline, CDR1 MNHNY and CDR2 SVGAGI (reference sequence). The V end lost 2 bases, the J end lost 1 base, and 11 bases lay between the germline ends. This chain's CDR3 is CASSYTGSAQETQYF. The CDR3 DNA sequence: TGTGCCAGCAGTTACACCGGGTCAGCCCAAGAGACCCAGTACTTC.

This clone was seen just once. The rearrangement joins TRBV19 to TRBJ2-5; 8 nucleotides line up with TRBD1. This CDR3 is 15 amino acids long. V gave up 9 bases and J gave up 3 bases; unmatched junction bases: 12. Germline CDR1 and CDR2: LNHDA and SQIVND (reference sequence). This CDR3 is CASKPGGWPEETQYF. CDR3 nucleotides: TGTGCCAGCAAACCAGGGGGCTGGCCCGAAGAGACCCAGTACTTC.